The clone carrying this TCR beta chain has a handful of counts. These data belong to a study of shared clonotypes between healthy human individuals. The assay used deep level. Clones were read by immunoSEQ multiplex PCR, and TCRdb kept only the in-frame ones, dropping some. Counted here are around 530,000 clones, roughly four fifths occurring once; the ten biggest clones make up more than 10%. Germline CDR1 and CDR2: SGHVS and FQNEAQ. There are 13 residues in the CDR3. Trimming removed 8 bases from V and 7 bases from J; junction bases left unmatched: 6. The source is a woman in her forties in good health. Some clones in this sample may be carry-over from other donors' samples. The V and J genes are TRBV7-8 and TRBJ2-1; TRBD2 matches at 9 bases. Input material: PBMCs. The chain's CDR3 is CASHLAGINEQFF. In nucleotides, the CDR3 is TGTGCCAGCCACCTAGCGGGAATAAATGAGCAGTTCTTC.